These 4 T cell receptor beta chains originate from one sample sequenced in a study of T cell repertoires in cytomegalovirus infection. Which antigens these TCRs recognize remains unknown. TCRdb called the reads again in MiXCR, with one record for every CDR3 protein. The repertoire holds some 310,000 distinct CDR3 sequences, with about 25% as singletons. Sequenced material: cultured PBMCs, taken from culture after CMV antigen stimulation. All receptors derive from a human donor in good health (CMV status not recorded). Some clones in this sample may be carry-over from other donors' samples.

This clonotype was seen just once. The chain links TRBV19 to TRBJ1-5; TRBD1 matches 8 bases. The CDR3 has 17 residues. Germline CDR1 and CDR2: LNHDA and SQIVND (reference sequence). With V trimmed by 4 bases and J by 6 bases, 14 bases remained unmatched. The CDR3 protein is CASSKVGQGVMGQPQHF. DNA for the CDR3: TGTGCCAGTAGTAAAGTTGGACAGGGCGTAATGGGTCAGCCCCAGCATTTT. The variable domain in full, completed from reference TRBV19 and TRBJ1-5, reads DGGITQSPKYLFRKEGQNVTLSCEQNLNHDAMYWYRQDPGQGLRLIYYSQIVNDFQKGDIAEGYSVSREKKESFPLTVTSAQKNPTAFYLCASSKVGQGVMGQPQHFGDGTRLSIL.

This chain links TRBV24-1 with TRBJ1-5; 9 bases fit TRBD1. Unmatched junction bases numbered 1, after V lost 4 bases and J lost 4 bases. The CDR3 spans 14 residues. Germline assignment: CDR1 KGHDR and CDR2 SFDVKD. The CDR3 protein is CATSDGQGNQPQHF. For the CDR3, the DNA is TGTGCCACCAGTGACGGACAGGGGAATCAGCCCCAGCATTTT.

This chain links TRBV30 with TRBJ1-6, with D possibly TRBD1 on 6 matching bases. V was trimmed by 3 bases and J by 9 bases, leaving 18 bases between them. CDR1 is GTSNPN and CDR2 is SVGIG in the germline V gene (reference sequence). This CDR3 has 15 amino acids. DNA for the CDR3: TGTGCCTGGAGGCCGAGGGGGACCGGCGGTTCACCCCTCCACTTT. It is translated as CAWRPRGTGGSPLHF.

The rearrangement uses TRBV12-3 or TRBV12-4 and TRBJ2-2; D gene ambiguous. Trimming pared 5 bases from V and 5 bases from J, leaving 9 bases between. CDR3 size: 13 residues. The CDR3 reads CASSPQVTGELFF. The CDR3 DNA follows: TGTGCCAGCAGTCCCCAGGTTACCGGGGAGCTGTTTTTT.